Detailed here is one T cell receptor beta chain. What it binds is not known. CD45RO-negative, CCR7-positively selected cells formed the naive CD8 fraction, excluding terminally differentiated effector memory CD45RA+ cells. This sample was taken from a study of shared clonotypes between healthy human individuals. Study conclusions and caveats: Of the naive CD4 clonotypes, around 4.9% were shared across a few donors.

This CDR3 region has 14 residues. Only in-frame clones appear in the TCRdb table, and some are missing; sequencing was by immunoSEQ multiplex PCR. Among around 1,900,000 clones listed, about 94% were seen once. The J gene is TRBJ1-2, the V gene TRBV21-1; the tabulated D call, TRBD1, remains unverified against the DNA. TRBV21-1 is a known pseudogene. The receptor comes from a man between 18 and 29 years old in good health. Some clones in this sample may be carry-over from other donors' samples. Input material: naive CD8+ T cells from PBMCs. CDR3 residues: CAEPGQGVHYGYTF. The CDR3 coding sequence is TGTGCCGAGCCGGGACAGGGGGTGCACTATGGCTACACCTTC.